This is a list of T cell receptor beta chains from one sample in a study of T cell responses to AZD1222 COVID-19 vaccine. The repertoire was sequenced with immunoSEQ multiplex PCR; TCRdb's copy has only in-frame clones and lacks some. This table holds some 85,000 clones, 75% to 90% found once. The sample here was peripheral blood, taken on day 0 of AZD1222 vaccination. The receptor set was obtained from an adult in good health. Each CDR3 is given with its conserved first and last residue.

V	J	CDR3
TRBV27	TRBJ1-5	CASSSDRGTNQPQHF
TRBV12-3/TRBV12-4	TRBJ2-7	CASSHRYEQYF
TRBV6-2/TRBV6-3	TRBJ2-2	CASSYLAGATGELFF
TRBV5-8	TRBJ2-2	CASSFDLRNTGELFF
TRBV2	TRBJ2-2	CASSRGLGDTGELFF
TRBV6-5	TRBJ2-7	CASTRTGDNRYEQYF
TRBV7-3	TRBJ2-3	CASSLGDYPFTDTQYF
TRBV10-3	TRBJ1-6	CAISEGQYNSPLHF
TRBV16	TRBJ1-5	CASSLLAGTNQPQHF
TRBV30	TRBJ1-5	CAWSWGTGTQPQHF
TRBV7-9	TRBJ1-2	CASATGDYGYTF
TRBV3-1/TRBV3-2	TRBJ2-4	CASSQGRQVPQNIQYF
TRBV5-6	TRBJ2-1	CASSLSGWGYNEQFF
TRBV21-1	TRBJ2-7	CASSKWQDRAYEQYF
TRBV13	TRBJ2-7	CASRRQGTYEQYF
TRBV12-3/TRBV12-4	TRBJ1-2	CASSLNYGYTF
TRBV6-5	TRBJ2-3	CASGAGNTDTQYF
TRBV12-5	TRBJ2-7	CASGRSGNTYEQYF
TRBV28	TRBJ1-3	CASSTNREDTGNTIYF
TRBV11-2	TRBJ1-2	CASSLDAQTWGYTF
TRBV19	TRBJ2-1	CASTGTLQSSSEQFF
TRBV6-2/TRBV6-3	TRBJ1-5	CASSYSSAGMRQPQHF
TRBV7-3	TRBJ1-2	CASSLGGGYGYTF
TRBV7-9	TRBJ1-1	CASTGGAGNTEAFF
TRBV7-9	TRBJ2-5	CASSLGDFPQYF
TRBV10-1	TRBJ1-1	CASSESVLNTEAFF
TRBV7-9	TRBJ2-1	CASRVSLGNEQFF
TRBV28	TRBJ1-1	CASSYGQREAFF
TRBV19	TRBJ1-5	CASSSPGPADNQPQHF
TRBV13	TRBJ2-7	CASYTYEQYF
TRBV7-3	TRBJ2-3	CASSLRGGGNTQYF
TRBV6-6	TRBJ2-7	CASSYSRQGSSYEQYF
TRBV19	TRBJ1-6	CASSPTGDNSPLHF
TRBV7-8	TRBJ2-1	CASGIFGTGNNEQFF
TRBV14	TRBJ2-3	CASSPLDGRRTDTQYF
TRBV6-5	TRBJ2-2	CASSYSKAWGGELFF
TRBV6-6	TRBJ1-6	CASIRPGQGTKSYNSPLHF
TRBV5-5	TRBJ1-6	CASSLEVSPLHF
TRBV21-1	TRBJ2-1	CASSHPGSLNNEQFF
TRBV5-1	TRBJ2-7	CASSFMGSSYEQYF
TRBV5-1	TRBJ2-1	CASSGVTSGSGEFF
TRBV20-1	TRBJ2-1	CSASISSPSYNEQFF
TRBV12-3/TRBV12-4	TRBJ1-5	CASSLAGGGPQHF
TRBV28	TRBJ2-1	CASTPRPHNEQFF
TRBV5-1	TRBJ1-2	CASSLEGSVAYGYTF
TRBV7-9	TRBJ1-4	CASSLALGAGDEKLFF
TRBV5-1	TRBJ2-3	CASSLGSTEADTQYF
TRBV9	TRBJ2-4	CASSPSGRGIQYF
TRBV7-6	TRBJ2-7	CASSAGTSGSLAEQYF
TRBV13	TRBJ2-2	CASRSRGDTGELFF
TRBV4-1	TRBJ2-1	CASSQVDGTSGSRQFF
TRBV2	TRBJ2-7	CASSGAGTSGSYEQYF
TRBV7-9	TRBJ2-3	CASDRESTDTQYF
TRBV27	TRBJ2-7	CASSLSPGPYEQYF